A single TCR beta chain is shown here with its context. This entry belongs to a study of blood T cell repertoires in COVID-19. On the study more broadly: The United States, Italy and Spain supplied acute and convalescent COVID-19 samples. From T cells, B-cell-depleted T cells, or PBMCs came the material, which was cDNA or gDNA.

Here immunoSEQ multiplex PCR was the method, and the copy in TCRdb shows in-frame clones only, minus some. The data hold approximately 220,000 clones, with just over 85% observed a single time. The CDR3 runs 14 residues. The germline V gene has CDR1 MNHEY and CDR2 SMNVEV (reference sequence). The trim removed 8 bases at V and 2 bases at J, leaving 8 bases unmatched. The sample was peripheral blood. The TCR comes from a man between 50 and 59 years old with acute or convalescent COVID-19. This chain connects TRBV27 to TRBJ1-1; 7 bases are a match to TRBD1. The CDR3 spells CASCRTGVNTEAFF. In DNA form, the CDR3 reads TGTGCCAGCTGTCGGACAGGTGTTAACACTGAAGCTTTCTTT.